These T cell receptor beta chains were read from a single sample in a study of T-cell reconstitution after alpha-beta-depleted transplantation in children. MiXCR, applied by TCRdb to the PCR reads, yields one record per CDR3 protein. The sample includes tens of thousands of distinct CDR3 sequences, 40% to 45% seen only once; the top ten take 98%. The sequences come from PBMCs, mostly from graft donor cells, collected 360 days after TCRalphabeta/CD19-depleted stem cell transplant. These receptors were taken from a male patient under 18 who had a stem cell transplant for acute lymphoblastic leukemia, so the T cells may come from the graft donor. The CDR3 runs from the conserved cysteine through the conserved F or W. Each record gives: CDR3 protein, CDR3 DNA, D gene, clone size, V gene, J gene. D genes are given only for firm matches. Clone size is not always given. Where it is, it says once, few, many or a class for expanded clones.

CDR3 protein: CASSYAGTGGMNEQFF
CDR3 DNA: TGTGCCAGCAGTTACGCGGGGACAGGGGGCATGAATGAGCAGTTCTTC
D gene: TRBD1
clone size: NA
V gene: TRBV6-5
J gene: TRBJ2-1

CDR3 protein: CASSQEKGGSPDTQYF
CDR3 DNA: TGCGCCAGCAGCCAAGAAAAAGGCGGGAGTCCTGATACGCAGTATTTT
D gene: TRBD2
clone size: NA
V gene: TRBV4-1
J gene: TRBJ2-3

CDR3 protein: CSARKGGTGVHEQYF
CDR3 DNA: TGCAGTGCTAGAAAGGGAGGGACAGGGGTCCACGAGCAGTACTTC
D gene: TRBD1
clone size: NA
V gene: TRBV20-1
J gene: TRBJ2-7

CDR3 protein: CASIPGTHYGDTQYF
CDR3 DNA: TGTGCCAGCATTCCCGGGACCCACTACGGGGATACGCAGTATTTT
D gene: NA
clone size: NA
V gene: TRBV12-3/TRBV12-4
J gene: TRBJ2-3

CDR3 protein: CASSMGLAGAEQYF
CDR3 DNA: TGTGCCAGTAGTATGGGACTAGCGGGAGCCGAGCAGTACTTC
D gene: TRBD2
clone size: NA
V gene: TRBV19
J gene: TRBJ2-7

CDR3 protein: CASSLADYEQYF
CDR3 DNA: TGTGCCAGCAGTTTGGCGGATTACGAGCAGTACTTC
D gene: NA
clone size: NA
V gene: TRBV12-3/TRBV12-4
J gene: TRBJ2-7

CDR3 protein: CASSEGGLLVLDEQYF
CDR3 DNA: TGTGCCAGCAGTGAAGGAGGGCTTCTAGTGCTGGACGAGCAGTACTTC
D gene: NA
clone size: NA
V gene: TRBV6-1
J gene: TRBJ2-7

CDR3 protein: CATLRAGDTEAFF
CDR3 DNA: TGTGCCACCTTGAGGGCCGGGGACACTGAAGCTTTCTTT
D gene: NA
clone size: NA
V gene: TRBV24-1
J gene: TRBJ1-1

CDR3 protein: CASSQGRGRTYEQYF
CDR3 DNA: TGTGCCAGCAGCCAAGGTAGAGGGCGGACGTACGAGCAGTACTTC
D gene: NA
clone size: NA
V gene: TRBV14
J gene: TRBJ2-7

CDR3 protein: CASSLSGGGDNEQFF
CDR3 DNA: TGTGCCAGCAGTCTTAGCGGGGGGGGTGACAATGAGCAGTTCTTC
D gene: TRBD2
clone size: few
V gene: TRBV12-3/TRBV12-4
J gene: TRBJ2-1

CDR3 protein: CASIGSSGDPFYNEQFF
CDR3 DNA: TGCGCCAGCATTGGTTCTTCCGGGGACCCGTTCTACAATGAGCAGTTCTTC
D gene: NA
clone size: NA
V gene: TRBV5-1
J gene: TRBJ2-1

CDR3 protein: CSGAPRVGETQYF
CDR3 DNA: TGCAGCGGGGCGCCCAGGGTGGGAGAGACCCAGTACTTC
D gene: NA
clone size: few
V gene: TRBV29-1
J gene: TRBJ2-5

CDR3 protein: CATSRDPIGGEYGYTF
CDR3 DNA: TGTGCCACCAGCAGAGATCCTATCGGGGGAGAGTATGGCTACACCTTC
D gene: NA
clone size: NA
V gene: TRBV15
J gene: TRBJ1-2

CDR3 protein: CAISDPGFNEENTEAFF
CDR3 DNA: TGTGCCATCAGTGACCCGGGGTTCAACGAAGAGAACACTGAAGCTTTCTTT
D gene: NA
clone size: NA
V gene: TRBV10-3
J gene: TRBJ1-1

CDR3 protein: CSGGREETQYF
CDR3 DNA: TGCAGCGGGGGGCGCGAAGAGACCCAGTACTTC
D gene: NA
clone size: NA
V gene: TRBV29-1
J gene: TRBJ2-5

CDR3 protein: CASSPGAWGNTEAFF
CDR3 DNA: TGTGCCAGCTCACCGGGGGCTTGGGGGAACACTGAAGCTTTCTTT
D gene: NA
clone size: once
V gene: TRBV18
J gene: TRBJ1-1

CDR3 protein: CSARLDRVDEKLFF
CDR3 DNA: TGCAGCGCCCGGCTGGACAGGGTTGATGAAAAACTGTTTTTT
D gene: TRBD1
clone size: few
V gene: TRBV29-1
J gene: TRBJ1-4

CDR3 protein: CASSLSGHFNTEAFF
CDR3 DNA: TGTGCCAGCAGTTTATCGGGACACTTTAACACTGAAGCTTTCTTT
D gene: NA
clone size: NA
V gene: TRBV27
J gene: TRBJ1-1

CDR3 protein: CASSLGTASTGELFF
CDR3 DNA: TGCGCCAGCAGCTTAGGGACAGCAAGCACCGGGGAGCTGTTTTTT
D gene: TRBD1
clone size: few
V gene: TRBV5-1
J gene: TRBJ2-2

CDR3 protein: CASSRAGGRADTQYF
CDR3 DNA: TGTGCTAGCAGCCGAGCGGGAGGGAGGGCAGATACGCAGTATTTT
D gene: TRBD2
clone size: NA
V gene: TRBV7-7
J gene: TRBJ2-3

CDR3 protein: CASKRPVGHNEQFF
CDR3 DNA: TGTGCCAGCAAGCGTCCTGTGGGGCACAATGAGCAGTTCTTC
D gene: NA
clone size: NA
V gene: TRBV28
J gene: TRBJ2-1

CDR3 protein: CASSLPGEGTQYF
CDR3 DNA: TGCGCCAGCAGCTTGCCAGGGGAAGGTACGCAGTATTTT
D gene: NA
clone size: NA
V gene: TRBV5-1
J gene: TRBJ2-3

CDR3 protein: CASSYAGLFLTGELFF
CDR3 DNA: TGTGCCAGCAGTTACGCGGGACTATTCTTAACCGGGGAGCTGTTTTTT
D gene: TRBD2
clone size: NA
V gene: TRBV12-3/TRBV12-4
J gene: TRBJ2-2

CDR3 protein: CASSLSPGAYGYTF
CDR3 DNA: TGTGCCAGCAGTTTATCCCCCGGTGCCTATGGCTACACCTTC
D gene: NA
clone size: once
V gene: TRBV12-3/TRBV12-4
J gene: TRBJ1-2

CDR3 protein: CSVSGPLKQYF
CDR3 DNA: TGCAGCGTTTCCGGGCCTCTGAAGCAGTACTTC
D gene: NA
clone size: few
V gene: TRBV29-1
J gene: TRBJ2-7

CDR3 protein: CASSSLGHPLHF
CDR3 DNA: TGCGCCAGCAGCTCTCTCGGGCATCCCCTCCACTTT
D gene: NA
clone size: few
V gene: TRBV5-1
J gene: TRBJ1-6

CDR3 protein: CSVDGPFSGELFF
CDR3 DNA: TGCAGCGTTGATGGTCCCTTTTCCGGGGAGCTGTTTTTT
D gene: NA
clone size: NA
V gene: TRBV29-1
J gene: TRBJ2-2

CDR3 protein: CASSLLGATTEAFF
CDR3 DNA: TGTGCCAGCAGCTTATTGGGTGCGACCACTGAAGCTTTCTTT
D gene: NA
clone size: NA
V gene: TRBV7-3
J gene: TRBJ1-1

CDR3 protein: CASSSSYQETQYF
CDR3 DNA: TGTGCCAGCTCATCTTCGTACCAAGAGACCCAGTACTTC
D gene: NA
clone size: few
V gene: TRBV18
J gene: TRBJ2-5

CDR3 protein: CASGMGDSPNYNEQFF
CDR3 DNA: TGTGCTAGTGGTATGGGGGACTCCCCAAACTACAATGAGCAGTTCTTC
D gene: NA
clone size: few
V gene: TRBV12-5
J gene: TRBJ2-1

CDR3 protein: CASSSDLGSYNEQFF
CDR3 DNA: TGCGCCAGCAGTTCAGATCTAGGATCCTACAATGAGCAGTTCTTC
D gene: NA
clone size: NA
V gene: TRBV5-1
J gene: TRBJ2-1

CDR3 protein: CASRGGGGKGNEQFF
CDR3 DNA: TGTGCCAGCAGGGGCGGGGGCGGAAAAGGTAATGAGCAGTTCTTC
D gene: NA
clone size: few
V gene: TRBV6-1
J gene: TRBJ2-1

CDR3 protein: CASSPRAGTGGAWGMNTEAFF
CDR3 DNA: TGTGCCAGCAGCCCGCGGGCAGGGACAGGGGGAGCGTGGGGGATGAACACTGAAGCTTTCTTT
D gene: TRBD1
clone size: NA
V gene: TRBV11-1
J gene: TRBJ1-1

CDR3 protein: CSAGPLFTDTQYF
CDR3 DNA: TGCAGTGCTGGACCCCTTTTCACAGATACGCAGTATTTT
D gene: NA
clone size: NA
V gene: TRBV20-1
J gene: TRBJ2-3

CDR3 protein: CASSYSLAGGRETQYF
CDR3 DNA: TGTGCCAGCAGTTACTCGCTAGCGGGGGGTCGCGAGACCCAGTACTTC
D gene: TRBD2
clone size: few
V gene: TRBV6-2/TRBV6-3
J gene: TRBJ2-5

CDR3 protein: CASSYSSSYEQYF
CDR3 DNA: TGTGCCAGCAGTTACTCTTCATCCTACGAGCAGTACTTC
D gene: NA
clone size: few
V gene: TRBV6-5
J gene: TRBJ2-7

CDR3 protein: CAISADQGSYTDTQYF
CDR3 DNA: TGTGCCATCAGTGCCGACCAGGGATCCTACACAGATACGCAGTATTTT
D gene: NA
clone size: NA
V gene: TRBV10-3
J gene: TRBJ2-3

CDR3 protein: CASNPGPTRQYF
CDR3 DNA: TGTGCCAGCAACCCAGGACCAACGAGGCAGTACTTC
D gene: NA
clone size: NA
V gene: TRBV28
J gene: TRBJ2-7

CDR3 protein: CASSPEGLLSSYEQYF
CDR3 DNA: TGTGCCAGCAGCCCCGAGGGACTTTTGAGCTCCTACGAGCAGTACTTC
D gene: NA
clone size: NA
V gene: TRBV7-8
J gene: TRBJ2-7

CDR3 protein: CASGLASETQYF
CDR3 DNA: TGCGCCAGCGGACTAGCGTCAGAGACCCAGTACTTC
D gene: TRBD2
clone size: few
V gene: TRBV5-1
J gene: TRBJ2-5